This T cell receptor (beta chain) was sequenced for a study of T cell responses to AZD1222 COVID-19 vaccine (dated by TCRdb to the early 2020s). General notes on the study: AZD1222 recipients whose second dose came at about 4 weeks and those whose second dose came at about 12 weeks were combined into one group, since spike-specific TCR depth and breadth did not differ between the two schedules. A total of 233 trial participants underwent TCR sequencing, of whom approximately 200 had received two doses of AZD1222 and 26 had received two doses of the MenACWY control vaccine. Trial participants were enrolled by age into 18-55, 56-69 and 70-plus year subgroups, with about 150, 27 and 61 TCR-sequenced participants respectively. Overall results and qualifications from the work: Because no day 14 peak-response samples were available, the repertoires could be characterized only after the peak T cell response. In the small 56-69-year group, the increase in depth fell short of significance, most likely because of low power. Participants were mostly white British and included more females than males, and it was suggested by the authors that clonal diversity may have been underestimated. Vaccine-associated CD4 TCRs spanned the whole spike protein, with dominant responses in regions 160-218 and 743-854. A significant rise in spike-specific TCR breadth and depth was observed after two AZD1222 doses relative to day 0 and relative to MenACWY recipients. Reportedly, close to half of the unique spike-specific TCRs recognized epitopes lying outside the regions that are mutated in the B.1.351 and B.1.1.7 variants. Conclusions about previously exposed vaccinees are limited because only six or seven AZD1222 recipients were SARS-CoV-2 seropositive at baseline.

In the paper's terms, the time point label means: baseline before first vaccination. Vaccinee samples came from UK trials COV001 and COV002, including a single-blind randomized controlled phase 2/3 trial of AZD1222 (ChAdOx1 nCoV-19) in healthy adults. For TCRbeta chain sequencing, PBMC samples were collected from trial participants at day 0 and at day 28 after the second dose. Remarks on this clone: Its recognized antigen is unknown. No quality values exist for individual bases; no much larger clone is one base distant.

The CDR3 regions of human TCRbeta chains were analyzed by immunosequencing. On the authors' methods: TCRs in the repertoires were compared against a reference library of SARS-CoV-2-specific TCRs that had been generated with the MIRA antigen-specificity platform. Breadth was defined as the fraction of unique TCRs that were SARS-CoV-2-associated. Depth was defined as the fraction of total T cells that were SARS-CoV-2-associated. Using the MIRA data, each spike-specific TCR was mapped to the spike region that the TCR reacts to and placed in a CD4 or CD8 class. Log10-transformed breadth and depth values were compared by one-way ANOVA with Sidak's multiple comparisons tests. In its TCRdb copy, this immuneACCESS table keeps in-frame sequences only and misses some clones. Where compared with another copy, unresolved V genes explain less than half of these, and the others have no known cause. D and trimming come from the DNA, and the V and J calls and clone size come from that table. The sample yields under 200,000 clones; about 94% were counted once. Clones ranked in the top ten supply 7% to 9.5% of the sample.

According to the germline V gene, CDR1 reads SGHTA and CDR2 reads FQGNSA. The CDR3 spans 13 residues, from the cysteine through the phenylalanine. The entry retains the CDR3 DNA only, 39 bases that are in frame from base 1. V sheds 2 bases and J sheds 9 bases, leaving 11 bases between their ends. The sequence was obtained from an adult in good health. This chain joins TRBV7-2 to TRBJ2-1, and possibly TRBD2, on 5 matching bases. Specimen: peripheral blood, collected on day 0 of AZD1222 vaccination. The CDR3 protein is CASSLLGGSEQFF. The sequence in DNA is TGTGCCAGCAGCTTATTAGGTGGGAGTGAGCAGTTCTTC.